Below, one T cell receptor beta chain is given with its context. Its antigen is not yet known. These data come from a study of cytomegalovirus exposure and HLA in healthy donors (dated by TCRdb to about 2017). About the study as a whole: An earlier analysis of several hundred of the donors reported 276 Gb of sequence data and some 120 million unique TCR beta sequences from around 200 million T cells. An early release covering around 630 HLA-typed donors comprised approximately 290 gigabases of sequencing data and roughly 85 million unique TCR sequences. Of the 300 to 450 genotyped donors, 70% to 90% were placed in the genetic ancestry cluster associated with self-reported Caucasian donors. The aim of the study was to test whether cataloging public T cell receptors could identify signatures of past pathogen exposure. Using immunosequencing, the study profiled T cell repertoires from 500 to 800 subjects and related those repertoires to cytomegalovirus serostatus. A separate validation cohort of roughly 120 different subjects was used in addition to the 666-subject first cohort. To predict cytomegalovirus infection status, the study brought together high-throughput TCR immunosequencing, statistical association of individual TCRs with disease status, and machine learning. A later analysis re-examined previously published TCR beta repertoires from roughly 650 donors and added high-resolution HLA genotyping to investigate patterns of TCR occurrence. The later analysis used no new phenotypic data to find candidate immune exposures, relying instead on TCR beta sequences and their occurrence across donors. An earlier analysis of fewer than 750 of the donors used high-throughput TCR beta sequencing to judge whether each TCR beta V gene segment behaved as functional or pseudogenic. Donor age, sex, ethnicity and CMV serostatus were compiled alongside the repertoire data. In a later genetic analysis, genome-wide SNP genotypes for about 55% of the roughly 700 donors were used, and that subset was treated as a discovery cohort. All discovery cohort repertoires had been generated on a single sequencing platform. Both class I and class II loci were covered by HLA typing, at four-digit resolution. The number of typed donors differed by locus: about 620-630 for A, B, C, DRB1 and DQB1; approximately 520 for DQA1; 606 for DPA1; and around 450 for DPB1. Because of strong linkage in the cohort, a few DR-DQ haplotypes were treated as single units for association and clustering. Across roughly 420 genotyped donors of the cohort, an average of approximately 220,000 unique TCR beta nucleotide sequences per donor were sequenced, and approximately 17% of those sequences were non-productive.

On the study overall, not on this receptor specifically: In a later genetic analysis, fewer N-insertions in productive TCRs were reported among donors in an Asian-associated ancestry cluster than the approximately 670-donor mean. A further reported finding was that TCR beta sequences accurately predicted the HLA-A and HLA-B alleles for most subjects in the first cohort. V-gene and J-gene trimming of TCR beta chains was associated with a missense DCLRE1C variant in a later genetic analysis, and the association was replicated in an independent cohort. Presence/absence analyses assumed roughly uniform sequencing depth across donors, an assumption that may not hold. Because HLA typing was unavailable for some donors at each locus, only the typed subset was used in association tests. Linkage disequilibrium might explain the correlated functional status among segregating V segments, but an unknown experimental factor could not be ruled out. According to a later analysis, most CMV-associated TCR beta chains appeared to be HLA-restricted, and the HLA associations seemed to be driven largely by CMV exposure. When HLA alleles, especially DR and DQ, strongly co-occurred, TCR associations were difficult to assign to individual alleles. Compared with equally common non-associated chains, HLA-associated TCR beta chains in a later analysis were more clonally expanded and had lower generation probabilities. A total of 150 to 200 TCR beta chains were listed by the study as associated with cytomegalovirus. This cohort had only TCR beta chains sequenced, and the lack of alpha or paired-chain data limited which features could be detected. In a later analysis, several top co-occurrence clusters were reported to appear linked to parvovirus B19, influenza, CMV and Epstein-Barr virus. Because counts were too low, 15 to 20 rarely observed V segments, including chromosome 9 orphons, were left out of the earlier analysis of approximately 500 of the donors. The authors suggested that the approach could potentially be extended to other disease states and immunological phenotypes. In a later analysis, TCR association rates were found to vary across HLA loci, with the most associated TCRs seen for DRB1 alleles and the fewest for HLA-C alleles. In both the original and validation cohorts, the classifier was reported to diagnose cytomegalovirus status with high specificity and sensitivity. A few of the identified cytomegalovirus-associated TCR beta chains were confirmed in vitro to be specific for cytomegalovirus antigens. An earlier analysis of approximately 540 of the donors showed that most TCR beta V segments appeared in productive rearrangements either about 90% or about 30% of the time, which broadly matched IMGT annotations. Some IMGT-functional V segments, including TRBV6-2 and TRBV6-3, could not be told apart with the 87-base-pair reads, so those segments were excluded. Most TCR sequences were seen in very few donors, while some public TCRs were found in many individuals. A group of highly shared sequence variants was considered likely to be a technical artifact of the sequencing pipeline. The only immune exposure information available for the cohort was CMV serostatus. At a false discovery rate of 0.05, a later analysis linked fewer than 20,000 TCR beta sequences to specific HLA alleles.

The cohort comprised more than 550 healthy bone marrow donors. At the time of sampling, every cohort member was nominally healthy, though immune exposures that went unrecorded were likely present. The donor was CMV seropositive and belonged to the group of about 290 seropositive cohort members. Each donor provided a peripheral blood sample, and peripheral blood mononuclear cells were used for TCR beta sequencing. Genomic DNA was extracted from the blood cell samples with the Qiagen DNeasy Blood Extraction Kit. Receptor amplification or capture employed the immunoSEQ multiplex PCR assay. The multiplex PCR relied on a mix of 60 forward primers for TCR Vbeta segments and 13 reverse primers for TCR Jbeta segments. A multiplex PCR assay on genomic DNA amplified the CDR3 region of rearranged TCR beta genes. The amplified TCR beta libraries were sequenced on the Illumina HiSeq System as 87-base-pair reads. Per the source publication's procedure: In a later analysis, tens of millions of unique TCR beta chains were counted across the 690 or so repertoires, and roughly 11 million of these chains were shared by at least two donors. To remove PCR and sequencing errors, raw reads were error-corrected and collapsed into unique sequences using a nearest-neighbor algorithm that merged closely related sequences. V, D and J gene segments were assigned by aligning CDR3 sequences to IMGT reference sequences. For a sequence to be retained, at least a six-nucleotide match to both a V gene segment and a J gene segment was required. A rearrangement counted as productive if the CDR3 had no stop codons and remained in frame with V and J, and every other rearrangement counted as non-productive. CDR3 was defined according to IMGT convention as the region running from the second conserved V-encoded cysteine to the conserved J-encoded phenylalanine. The earlier analysis of roughly 590 of the donors excluded sequences that lacked an unambiguous match to a single V gene segment. In an earlier analysis of a few hundred of the donors, V segments were called functional above 56.7% productive rearrangements and were called segregating when the between-donor standard deviation exceeded 5%. A statistical classification framework was developed to diagnose cytomegalovirus status using the catalog of TCR beta chain sequences. In a later analysis, V and J genes were assigned by comparing TCR nucleotide sequences against IMGT/GENE-DB human TR gene sequences. In a later analysis, CDR3 sequences and most-parsimonious VDJ recombination scenarios were assigned using the TCRdist pipeline. A later analysis defined each TCR beta chain by its CDR3 amino acid sequence plus V-gene family, and excluded reads lacking a unique V-gene family. A later analysis removed 550 to 650 highly shared, low-generation-probability nucleotide sequences to deal with suspected cross-contamination and a sequencing artifact. A later analysis calculated a clonal expansion index for each public chain from normalized within-repertoire ranks of inferred template counts. A later analysis computed generation probabilities with a VDJ recombination model fitted to out-of-frame rearrangements, and checked the results against IGoR. Hypergeometric tests were used in a later analysis to score TCR-TCR, TCR-HLA and TCR-CMV co-occurrence, with a repertoire-size bias correction applied to the TCR pairs. To estimate false discovery rates, a later analysis permuted the HLA or CMV assignments 20 times. In a later analysis, co-occurring TCRs were grouped with DBSCAN, and TCRdist sequence similarity was added when clustering was performed within HLA-allele-positive subsets. For co-occurrence clustering, repertoires with fewer than 30,000 or more than 120,000 public chains were excluded, along with 5 or 6 repertoires with anomalous nucleotide sharing. TCRdb mirrors the immuneACCESS table, restricted to in-frame sequences. Some clones are absent from its copies; in checked studies, under half trace to an unresolved V gene, and the reason for the others is unknown. Clone size and the V and J calls come from that table; the DNA yielded D and trimming. The sample table includes some 39,000 clones. The ten largest clonotypes hold 3% to 4% of the sample.

Sequences SGHVS (CDR1) and FQNEAQ (CDR2) are obtained from the germline V gene. The junction shows trimming of 5 bases on V and 6 bases on J, plus 14 bases between the germline ends. The CDR3 starts with the cysteine, ends with the phenylalanine, and has 13 residues. CDR3 DNA only is kept here, 39 bases in frame from base 1. This chain is built from TRBV7-8 and TRBJ2-7; no D gene is confidently identified. The sequenced material came from PBMCs. This receptor was obtained from a woman between 25 and 40 years old in good health and CMV-seropositive. At the DNA level, the sequence is TGTGCCAGCAGCCCGGGTGTGAGTGGCGAGCAGTACTTC. It encodes CASSPGVSGEQYF.